This T cell receptor (beta chain) was sequenced in a study of shared clonotypes between healthy human individuals. Overall study findings and caveats: Researchers found naive subsets generally carried larger estimated richness than memory subsets. Only blood underwent sampling, and tissue repertoires likely differ. Against clonotypes common to all four donors, non-shared ones had lower generation probabilities.

The data were produced by immunoSEQ multiplex PCR, yet TCRdb's version contains in-frame clones alone and is incomplete. Here the sample spans 2 million to 2.5 million clones, less than 95% being singletons. Germline V gene sequence: CDR1 MNHNY, CDR2 SVGAGI (reference sequence). The ends lost 6 bases at V and 3 bases at J; junction bases unmatched: 14. CDR3 length equals 16 residues. It was CD45RO-negative cells, positively selected for CCR7, that made up naive CD8 cells, with terminally differentiated effector memory CD45RA+ cells excluded. Regarding this clone: Its antigen is unidentified.

The receptor was isolated from a man aged 18 to 29 in good health. The chain couples TRBV6-6 to TRBJ2-7; 7 nucleotides align to TRBD1. Material for sequencing was naive CD8+ T cells sorted from blood. CDR3 residues: CASSDTGWDRDYEQYF. CDR3 coding DNA: TGTGCCAGCAGCGACACGGGGTGGGACAGAGACTACGAGCAGTACTTC.